These 28 T cell receptor beta chains came from one sample sequenced in a study of beta chain features in type 1 diabetes. The investigators reverse transcribed all of the isolated RNA, so they sequenced expressed TCRB transcripts. Assay used: immunoSEQ multiplex PCR; TCRdb lists only in-frame clones, some missing. This sample has fewer than 400,000 clones, with 8% found just once. The specimen sequenced was central memory CD4+ T cells from blood. These receptors originate from a young woman in good health.

The genes are TRBV7-3 and TRBJ2-1, with D unresolved. V lost 1 base, J lost 0 bases, and 10 bases lay in between. Germline assignment: CDR1 SGHTA and CDR2 FQGTGA. The length of the CDR3 is 16 residues. CDR3 DNA sequence: TGTGCCAGCAGCTTAAATCAACCCAGCTCCTACAATGAGCAGTTCTTC. Translation gives CASSLNQPSSYNEQFF.

The gene calls are TRBV9 and TRBJ2-1, with TRBD2 as a possible D gene (5 bases). The germline V gene encodes CDR1 SGDLS and CDR2 YYNGEE. Trimming took off 4 bases at V and 8 bases at J, with 19 bases between the two ends. CDR3 size: 15 residues. CDR3 amino acids: CASSSGVIASDEQFF. In DNA, the CDR3 is TGTGCCAGCAGCTCTGGGGTAATAGCGAGCGATGAGCAGTTCTTC.

This clone showed up just a few times. The J gene is TRBJ2-3, the V gene TRBV29-1; TRBD1 might be the D (5 bases). In germline, CDR1 is SQVTM, CDR2 ANQGSEA. The CDR3 is made up of 14 amino acids. Trimming cost V 6 bases and J 6 bases, with 19 bases left between them. The CDR3 sequence is CSVSRTGAEDTQYF. The CDR3 DNA reads as TGCAGCGTGTCACGAACAGGTGCCGAGGATACGCAGTATTTT.

This clone appeared a few times. This rearrangement joins TRBV6-5 to TRBJ1-3; no reliable D call. CDR1 and CDR2 from the germline V gene are MNHEY and SVGAGI. The CDR3 runs to 15 residues. The germline V and J ends were trimmed by 0 bases and 2 bases, with 8 bases remaining between them. DNA for the CDR3: TGTGCCAGCAGTTACTCGGTGGGGACTGGAAACACCATATATTTT. Translating gives CASSYSVGTGNTIYF.

The chain is built from TRBV7-2 and TRBJ2-7; TRBD2 matches 8 bases. Germline-derived CDR1 and CDR2 are SGHTA and FQGNSA. Trimming at V came to 4 bases and at J to 5 bases, leaving 10 bases not matched to a gene. The CDR3 is made up of 15 amino acids. CDR3 coding DNA: TGTGCCAGCAGCTCCCTCGGAGCGGGAGTAGACGAGCAGTACTTC. Amino acid sequence: CASSSLGAGVDEQYF.

As for this clone: One base away lies a much larger clone, so this may be a sequencing read error. The V and J genes are TRBV7-3 and TRBJ1-1; D remains ambiguous. V lost 5 bases and J lost 1, with 8 bases in between. Germline values: CDR1 SGHTA, CDR2 FQGTGA. CDR3 size: 13 residues. Written as DNA, the CDR3 is TGTGCCAGCAGCCAAGACAAGAACACTGAAGCTTTCTTT. It translates to CASSQDKNTEAFF.

V usage is TRBV29-1 and J usage is TRBJ1-1; D is ambiguous. V gave up 6 bases and J gave up 1 base, with 12 bases separating them. CDR3 length: 13 residues. Germline CDR1 and CDR2: SQVTM and ANQGSEA. The CDR3 here is CSVGGPRNTEAFF. Written as DNA, the CDR3 is TGCAGCGTAGGAGGGCCCAGGAACACTGAAGCTTTCTTT.

This clone turned up a few times. The chain employs TRBV27 and TRBJ2-1; TRBD2 agrees at 12 bases. J was trimmed by 4 bases and V by 5 bases; bases with no gene match: 12. Germline CDR1 is MNHEY and CDR2 is SMNVEV (reference sequence). The CDR3 totals 18 residues. Written as DNA, the CDR3 is TGTGCCAGCAGTAACGGGGCGACTAGCGGGAGAGAATACAATGAGCAGTTCTTC. This gives the protein CASSNGATSGREYNEQFF.

This clone was seen only a few times. V is TRBV4-2 and J is TRBJ2-7; TRBD2 matches at 9 bases. The CDR3 loop spans 15 amino acids. Trimming cost V 3 bases and J 5 bases; bases outside gene matches: 8. From germline, CDR1 is LGHNA and CDR2 YNFKEQ. This chain's CDR3 is CASSHQREVHNEQYF. The CDR3 DNA follows: TGTGCCAGCAGCCACCAGCGGGAGGTGCATAACGAGCAGTACTTC.

The chain carries TRBV10-1 and TRBJ2-7; no clear D gene. Between the trimmed V and J ends, which lost 4 bases and 3 bases, there was a span of 10 bases. CDR1 and CDR2 from the germline V gene are WNHNN and SYGVQD (reference sequence). This CDR3 has 13 residues. The CDR3 here is CASSVHGCYEQYF. CDR3 bases: TGCGCCAGCAGTGTTCACGGATGCTACGAGCAGTACTTC.

This clone occurred a few times. The chain links TRBV6-6 to TRBJ1-2; D is ambiguous. Germline V gene lookup returns CDR1 MNHNY and CDR2 SVGAGI (reference sequence). CDR3 size: 12 residues. The V end lost 6 bases, the J end lost 4 bases, and 9 bases lay between the germline ends. The CDR3 nucleotides are TGTGCCAGCAGCACGATGACCTATGGCTACACCTTC. It yields the protein CASSTMTYGYTF.

J is TRBJ2-7 and V is TRBV29-1, with D maybe TRBD2 (5 bases). Trimming took off 6 bases at V and 3 bases at J, with 12 bases between the two ends. Germline V CDR1 and CDR2: SQVTM, ANQGSEA. CDR3 length: 12 amino acids. The CDR3 here is CSVAIAGYEQYF. For the CDR3, the DNA is TGCAGCGTCGCGATCGCGGGCTACGAGCAGTACTTC.

In its sample, this clone was seen a few times. This sequence joins TRBV5-6 and TRBJ1-5, with D hard to call. The V gene's germline CDR1 is SGHDT and CDR2 YYEEEE. With 3 bases removed from V and 0 bases from J, the gap between germline ends came to 13 bases. The CDR3 is 16 amino acids. In nucleotides, the CDR3 is TGTGCCAGCAGCTCATCCGGTCCCAATAGCAATCAGCCCCAGCATTTT. This encodes CASSSSGPNSNQPQHF.

The chain joins TRBV29-1 to TRBJ2-3; tentatively, D is TRBD2 (7 bases). The CDR3 length is 12 residues. CDR1 is SQVTM and CDR2 is ANQGSEA in the germline V gene. V gave up 1 base and J gave up 11 bases, with 13 bases separating them. Written as DNA, the CDR3 is TGCAGCGTTGAAGGTCGCGGGGGCTGGCAGTATTTT. Amino acid sequence: CSVEGRGGWQYF.

The V and J genes are TRBV6-1 and TRBJ2-5; TRBD1 matches at 7 bases. The end of the DNA is better explained by TRBJ2-7, so the J call may be wrong. Looked up from germline, CDR1 is MNHNS and CDR2 is SASEGT. The CDR3 runs to 15 residues. Here the CDR3 DNA reads TGTGCCAGCAGTTTATTCCCGAGGGGGCTCTACGAGCAGTACTTC. Translation gives CASSLFPRGLYEQYF.

The rearrangement uses TRBV4-1 and TRBJ1-3; tentative D call: TRBD1 (5 bases). The CDR3 runs 15 residues. Deletions cut 0 bases from V and 4 bases from J, with 10 bases between. CDR1 and CDR2 from the germline V gene are MGHRA and YSYEKL. The CDR3 loop reads CASSQDRGPGNTIYF. CDR3 sequence (DNA): TGCGCCAGCAGCCAAGATCGGGGCCCCGGAAACACCATATATTTT.

This rearrangement joins TRBV21-1 to TRBJ2-5; the table's D gene call, TRBD1, was not cross checked with the DNA. TRBV21-1 is a listed pseudogene. This CDR3 spans 15 amino acids. CDR3 in DNA: TGTGCCAGCAGCAAAGGGAGGACAGGGGTGGAGGAGCAGTACTTC. Encoded protein: CASSKGRTGVEEQYF.

This chain links TRBV28 with TRBJ1-5, with D perhaps matching TRBD1 (5 bases). Germline CDR1 reads MDHEN; CDR2 reads SYDVKM. V was cut by 5 bases and J by 4 bases, with 18 bases left in between. This CDR3 has 16 residues. In nucleotides, the CDR3 is TGTGCCAGCAGTCCATCCTCCCGGGGGGGTAATCAGCCCCAGCATTTT. Amino acid sequence: CASSPSSRGGNQPQHF. Based on the CDR3 plus reference TRBV28 and TRBJ1-5, the full variable domain is DVKVTQSSRYLVKRTGEKVFLECVQDMDHENMFWYRQDPGLGLRLIYFSYDVKMKEKGDIPEGYSVSREKKERFSLILESASTNQTSMYLCASSPSSRGGNQPQHFGDGTRLSIL.

The J gene is TRBJ1-3, the V gene TRBV6-1; D perhaps matches TRBD1 (6 bases). The CDR3 extends over 17 amino acids. The V gene's germline CDR1 is MNHNS and CDR2 SASEGT. The V gene lost 0 bases and the J gene lost 2 bases, with 14 bases spanning the gap. The CDR3 here is CASSEALPAGAGNTIYF. The DNA of the CDR3 is TGTGCCAGCAGTGAAGCGCTTCCCGCAGGGGCTGGAAACACCATATATTTT.

The chain has TRBV27 and TRBJ1-1; tentative D call: TRBD1 (5 bases). Germline values: CDR1 MNHEY, CDR2 SMNVEV (reference sequence). Trimming removed 5 bases from V and 11 bases from J, with 21 bases in between. The CDR3 contains 14 residues. The CDR3 region has the DNA TGTGCCAGCAGTGCCGGGACGGGATCGACCCGGGCTTTCTTT. Translation gives CASSAGTGSTRAFF.

In this sample, this clone turned up many times. The V call is TRBV5-1, the J call TRBJ2-2; weak D call: TRBD2 (5 bases). The ends were cut back, 7 bases at V and 3 bases at J, with 13 bases in the middle. This CDR3 contains 14 residues. CDR1 and CDR2 from the germline V gene are SGHRS and YFSETQ. CDR3 bases: TGCGCCAGCGGGGAGCTCCGGGACACCGGGGAGCTGTTTTTT. Residues: CASGELRDTGELFF.

V is TRBV19 and J is TRBJ2-7; 7 bases agree with TRBD1. Trimming removed 3 bases from V and 2 bases from J; junction bases left unmatched: 7. Germline CDR1 is LNHDA and CDR2 is SQIVND (reference sequence). This CDR3 has 15 residues. CDR3 coding DNA: TGTGCCAGTAGTATTGAGGGACAGAGCACCTACGAGCAGTACTTC. It specifies CASSIEGQSTYEQYF. The full variable domain, in which reference TRBV19 and TRBJ2-7 provide the parts outside the CDR3, is DGGITQSPKYLFRKEGQNVTLSCEQNLNHDAMYWYRQDPGQGLRLIYYSQIVNDFQKGDIAEGYSVSREKKESFPLTVTSAQKNPTAFYLCASSIEGQSTYEQYFGPGTRLTVT.

This clone appeared many times. This chain links TRBV27 with TRBJ1-2; D is ambiguous. Trimming left V 3 bases short and J 8 bases short, with 13 bases between. The germline V gene has CDR1 MNHEY and CDR2 SMNVEV (reference sequence). The CDR3 extends over 13 amino acids. Written as DNA, the CDR3 is TGTGCCAGCAGTTTGACGATTGGGGTGGGCTACACCTTC. Its translation: CASSLTIGVGYTF.

V and J are TRBV9 and TRBJ2-5, with 7 bases fitting TRBD2. The V gene's germline CDR1 is SGDLS and CDR2 YYNGEE. Trimming took 0 bases from V and 3 from J; bases not matched to a gene: 14. This CDR3 spans 18 amino acids. The CDR3 nucleotides read TGTGCCAGCAGCGTAGCGATAGGGGCGGGAGCGGCGAAAGAGACCCAGTACTTC. Encoded protein: CASSVAIGAGAAKETQYF.

This clone has more than one count but fewer than ten. This rearrangement joins TRBV5-1 to TRBJ1-2; 9 bases are shared with TRBD1. There are 15 residues in the CDR3. Germline values: CDR1 SGHRS, CDR2 YFSETQ. V lost 7 bases, J lost 6 bases, and 13 bases stayed unmatched. The CDR3 DNA follows: TGCGCCAGCGGGAATAGGGGACAGGGAAGAGATGGCTACACCTTC. Translating gives CASGNRGQGRDGYTF.

Only a few counts were recorded for this clone. The V and J genes are TRBV20-1 and TRBJ2-5; D is perhaps TRBD1 or TRBD2 (5 bases each). This CDR3 is 11 amino acids long. Germline assignment: CDR1 DFQATT and CDR2 SNEGSKA (reference sequence). CDR3 in DNA: TGCAGCCCCGGGACGCAAGAGACCCAGTACTTC. Its protein is CSPGTQETQYF.

Only a few counts were recorded for this clone. CDR3 sequence: CASSLMGILTKNIQYF. The DNA for the CDR3 is TGTGCCAGCAGCTTGATGGGAATTCTAACCAAAAACATTCAGTACTTC. V and J are TRBV5-6 and TRBJ2-4; no clear D gene. From germline, CDR1 is SGHDT and CDR2 YYEEEE. The germline V and J ends were trimmed by 1 base and 2 bases, with 13 bases remaining between them. This CDR3 is built from 16 residues.

V gene TRBV9 combines with J gene TRBJ2-1; 10 positions match TRBD2. This CDR3 is built from 16 residues. V was pared by 0 bases and J by 7 bases, with 7 bases of the junction left unmatched. Germline CDR1 and CDR2: SGDLS and YYNGEE. The CDR3 DNA reads TGTGCCAGCAGCGTAGGAGCGGGAGGGCCCCATAATGAGCAGTTCTTC. Protein: CASSVGAGGPHNEQFF.